This T cell receptor beta chain was observed in a study of human T cells and chemical hapten exposure. Time point indicated: patch test 2, 6 weeks after DPC sensitization. This sample's treatment: therapeutic diphenylcyclopropenone sensitization with weekly scalp DPC. Germline assignment: CDR1 SQVTM and CDR2 ANQGSEA. CDR3 length: 11 residues. The J segment lost 5 bases and the V segment lost 7 bases, leaving 5 bases of the junction unmatched. This clonotype was counted at least ten times. TCRdb processed the RACE reads anew with MiXCR; each CDR3 protein has one entry. The repertoire holds about 140,000 distinct CDR3 sequences, with 10% to 15% as singletons.

This specimen was whole blood, taken in connection with sensitization to the hapten diphenylcyclopropenone (DPC). The origin of this receptor is a woman in her forties or fifties with alopecia areata. Some clones in this sample may be carry-over from other donors' samples. This sequence joins TRBV29-1 and TRBJ2-7; 7 bases are a match to TRBD1. The DNA of the CDR3 is TGCAGCGGAGGACAGGTCGACGAGCAGTACTTC. It encodes CSGGQVDEQYF.